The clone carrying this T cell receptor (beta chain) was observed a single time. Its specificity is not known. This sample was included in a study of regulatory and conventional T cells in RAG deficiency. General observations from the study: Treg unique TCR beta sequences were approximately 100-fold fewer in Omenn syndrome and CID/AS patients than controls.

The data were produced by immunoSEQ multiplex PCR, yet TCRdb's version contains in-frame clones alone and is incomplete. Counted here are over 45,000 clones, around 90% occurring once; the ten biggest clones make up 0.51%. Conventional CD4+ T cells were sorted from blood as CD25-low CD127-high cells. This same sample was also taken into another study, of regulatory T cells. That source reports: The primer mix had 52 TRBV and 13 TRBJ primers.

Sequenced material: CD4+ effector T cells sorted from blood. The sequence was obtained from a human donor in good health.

The CDR3 DNA reads TGCGCCAGCAGCTTGGTTAGTAGCGGGGGGGCCGGTCGTGGCTTTGGCACAGATACGCAGTATTTT. Its protein product is CASSLVSSGGAGRGFGTDTQYF. The chain carries TRBV5-1 and TRBJ2-3; 11 bases map to TRBD2. The CDR3 is 22 residues long. The V and J ends lost 0 bases and 1 base, in that order; junction bases with no gene match: 19. Germline CDR1 is SGHRS and CDR2 is YFSETQ.